Only a few counts were recorded for the clone carrying this T cell receptor beta chain. Its cognate antigen is unknown. TCRdb's copy holds only in-frame clones and misses some; the assay was immunoSEQ multiplex PCR. The sample has around 240,000 clones, roughly 90% seen once; the top ten hold roughly 10%. Germline V CDR1 and CDR2: GTSNPN, SVGIG (reference sequence). The V gene end was trimmed by 4 bases and the J gene end by 1 base; junction bases not matched to a gene: 6. The length of the CDR3 is 14 residues. The sample comes from a study of Ad26.COV2.S vaccination and SARS-CoV-2 variants. Whole-study results and caveats: There was a possibility that the TCR breadth and depth analyses underestimated total T cell responses. Vaccinees reportedly had broad spike-specific CD8+ and CD4+ T cell responses.

Stated treatment: 15 to 20 received Ad26.COV2.S at low or high dose, single or two shots; roughly 5 received placebo; per-sample allocation not given. The samples date from day 63 after the first vaccine or placebo injection. The sequencing used peripheral blood, collected in a trial of Ad26.COV2.S vaccine versus placebo. This TCR derives from a person between 18 and 59 years old who received the Ad26.COV2.S COVID-19 vaccine or a placebo. The chain links TRBV30 to TRBJ2-7; the match to TRBD1 covers 8 bases. CDR3 in amino acids: CAWTGQGSSYEQYF. For the CDR3, the DNA is TGTGCCTGGACTGGACAGGGCTCTTCCTACGAGCAGTACTTC.